The sequence of this T cell receptor beta chain was determined in a study of T cells in tuberculosis. Background on the study: In South Africa, adults with active tuberculosis were compared with IGRA-negative and latently infected IGRA-positive adolescents. Findings and caveats of the study: Active tuberculosis TCR-alpha repertoires lay closer to GMM-specific TCRs than IGRA-negative controls, suggesting clonal expansion.

Of note for this clone: Its antigen is currently unknown.

Unsorted cryopreserved PBMC were sequenced, averaging approximately 100,000 T cells per clinical donor. V was trimmed by 0 bases and J by 3 bases, leaving 3 bases between them. This CDR3 comprises 13 residues. CDR1 and CDR2 from the germline V gene are SGHTA and FQGNSA. Some clones are missing from TCRdb's copy, which holds only in-frame ones; the method was immunoSEQ multiplex PCR. The sample consists of 35,000 to 40,000 clones, 94% of them appearing once. Sequencing input: PBMCs. The chain uses TRBV7-2 and TRBJ1-5; D is unclear. This TCR was recovered from a donor aged 5 to 30 with latent tuberculosis or without tuberculosis infection. Some clones in this sample may be carry-over from other donors' samples. The CDR3 bases are TGTGCCAGCAGCTTAGCCTACAATCAGCCCCAGCATTTT. This encodes CASSLAYNQPQHF.